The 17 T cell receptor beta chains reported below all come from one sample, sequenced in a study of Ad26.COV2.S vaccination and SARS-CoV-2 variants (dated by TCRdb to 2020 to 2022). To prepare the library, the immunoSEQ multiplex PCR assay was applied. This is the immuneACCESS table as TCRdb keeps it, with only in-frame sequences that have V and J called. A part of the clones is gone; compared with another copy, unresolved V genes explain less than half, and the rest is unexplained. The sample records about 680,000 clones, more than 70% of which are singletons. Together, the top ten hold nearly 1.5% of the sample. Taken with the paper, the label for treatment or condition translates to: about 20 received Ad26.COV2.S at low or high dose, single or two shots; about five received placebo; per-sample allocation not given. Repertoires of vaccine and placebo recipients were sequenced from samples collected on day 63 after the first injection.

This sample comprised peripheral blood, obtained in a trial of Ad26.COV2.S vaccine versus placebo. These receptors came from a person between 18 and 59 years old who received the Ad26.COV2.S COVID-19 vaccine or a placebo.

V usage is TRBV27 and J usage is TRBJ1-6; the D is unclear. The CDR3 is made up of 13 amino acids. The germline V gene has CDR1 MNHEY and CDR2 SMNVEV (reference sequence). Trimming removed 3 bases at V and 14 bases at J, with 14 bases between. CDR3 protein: CASSLSRPTTLHF. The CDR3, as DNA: TGTGCCAGCAGTTTGAGCCGACCGACGACCCTCCACTTT.

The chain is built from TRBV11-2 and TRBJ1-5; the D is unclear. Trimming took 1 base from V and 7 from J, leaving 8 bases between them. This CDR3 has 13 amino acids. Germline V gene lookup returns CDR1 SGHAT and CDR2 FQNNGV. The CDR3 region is CASSLGWGQPQHF. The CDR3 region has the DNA TGTGCCAGCAGCTTAGGCTGGGGACAGCCCCAGCATTTT.

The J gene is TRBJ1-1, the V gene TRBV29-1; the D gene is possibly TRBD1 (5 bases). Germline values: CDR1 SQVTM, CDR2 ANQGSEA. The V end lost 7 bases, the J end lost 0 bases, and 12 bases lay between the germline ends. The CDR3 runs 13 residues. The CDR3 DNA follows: TGCAGCGGAAGGACACCCATGAACACTGAAGCTTTCTTT. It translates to CSGRTPMNTEAFF.

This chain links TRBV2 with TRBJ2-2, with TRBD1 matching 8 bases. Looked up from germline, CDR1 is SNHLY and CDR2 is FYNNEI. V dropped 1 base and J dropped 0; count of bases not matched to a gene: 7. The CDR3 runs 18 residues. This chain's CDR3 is CASSEEDRVVANTGELFF. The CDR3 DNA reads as TGTGCCAGCAGTGAAGAGGACAGGGTGGTGGCGAACACCGGGGAGCTGTTTTTT.

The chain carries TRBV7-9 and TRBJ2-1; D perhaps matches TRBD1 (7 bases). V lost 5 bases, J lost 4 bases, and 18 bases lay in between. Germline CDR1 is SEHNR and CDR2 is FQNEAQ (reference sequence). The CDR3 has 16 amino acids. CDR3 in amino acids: CASSPQGGTGYNEQFF. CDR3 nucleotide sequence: TGTGCCAGCAGCCCTCAGGGGGGTACAGGATACAATGAGCAGTTCTTC.

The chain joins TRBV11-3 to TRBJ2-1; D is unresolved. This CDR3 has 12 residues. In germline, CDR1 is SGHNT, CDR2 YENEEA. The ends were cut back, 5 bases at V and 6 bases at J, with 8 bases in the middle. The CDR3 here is CASSRVPNEQFF. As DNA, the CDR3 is TGTGCCAGCAGCCGAGTACCCAATGAGCAGTTCTTC. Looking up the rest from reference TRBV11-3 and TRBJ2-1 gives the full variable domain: EAGVVQSPRYKIIEKKQPVAFWCNPISGHNTLYWYLQNLGQGPELLIRYENEEAVDDSQLPKDRFSAERLKGVDSTLKIQPAELGDSAVYLCASSRVPNEQFFGPGTRLTVL.

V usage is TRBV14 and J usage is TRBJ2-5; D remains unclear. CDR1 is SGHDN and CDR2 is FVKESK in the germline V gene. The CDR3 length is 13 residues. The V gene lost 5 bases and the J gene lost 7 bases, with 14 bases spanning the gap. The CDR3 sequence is CASSTVRTGTQYF. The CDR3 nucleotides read TGTGCCAGCAGCACAGTCCGAACGGGGACCCAGTACTTC.

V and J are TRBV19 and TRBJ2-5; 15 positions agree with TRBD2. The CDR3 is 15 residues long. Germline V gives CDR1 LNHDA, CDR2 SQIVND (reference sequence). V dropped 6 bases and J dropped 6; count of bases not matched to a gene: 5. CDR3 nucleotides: TGTGCCAGTAGCGGACTAGCGGGAGGGATACAGACCCAGTACTTC. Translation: CASSGLAGGIQTQYF.

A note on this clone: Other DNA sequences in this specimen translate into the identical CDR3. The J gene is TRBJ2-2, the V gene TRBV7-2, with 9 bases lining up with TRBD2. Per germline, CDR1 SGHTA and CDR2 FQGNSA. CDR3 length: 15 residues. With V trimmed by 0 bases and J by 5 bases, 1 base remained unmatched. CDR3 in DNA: TGTGCCAGCAGCTTAGCTAGCGGGGGTACCGGGGAGCTGTTTTTT. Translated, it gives CASSLASGGTGELFF.

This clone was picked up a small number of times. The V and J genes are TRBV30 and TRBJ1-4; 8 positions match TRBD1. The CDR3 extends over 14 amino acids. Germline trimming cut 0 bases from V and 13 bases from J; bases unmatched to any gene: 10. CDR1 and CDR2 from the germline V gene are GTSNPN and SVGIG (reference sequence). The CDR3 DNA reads TGTGCCTGGAGTGTTCAGACAGGGGCTGGGAGACTGTTTTTT. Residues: CAWSVQTGAGRLFF.

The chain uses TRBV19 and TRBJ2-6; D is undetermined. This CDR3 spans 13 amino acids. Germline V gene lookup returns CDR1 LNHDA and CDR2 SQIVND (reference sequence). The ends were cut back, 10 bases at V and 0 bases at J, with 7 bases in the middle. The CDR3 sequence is CAIRASGANVLTF. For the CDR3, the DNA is TGTGCCATCCGGGCCTCTGGGGCCAACGTCCTGACTTTC.

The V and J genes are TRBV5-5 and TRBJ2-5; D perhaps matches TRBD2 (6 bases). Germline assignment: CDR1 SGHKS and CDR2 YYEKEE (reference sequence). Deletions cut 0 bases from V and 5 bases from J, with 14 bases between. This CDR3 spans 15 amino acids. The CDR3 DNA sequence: TGTGCCAGCAGCTTGGCCCTTCCGGGAGTGGAGACCCAGTACTTC. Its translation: CASSLALPGVETQYF.

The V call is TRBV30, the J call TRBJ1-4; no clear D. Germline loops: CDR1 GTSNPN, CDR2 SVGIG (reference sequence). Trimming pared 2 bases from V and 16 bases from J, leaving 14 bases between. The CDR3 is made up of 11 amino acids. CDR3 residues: CAWSLNRERFF. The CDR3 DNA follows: TGTGCCTGGAGTTTGAACCGGGAGCGGTTTTTT.

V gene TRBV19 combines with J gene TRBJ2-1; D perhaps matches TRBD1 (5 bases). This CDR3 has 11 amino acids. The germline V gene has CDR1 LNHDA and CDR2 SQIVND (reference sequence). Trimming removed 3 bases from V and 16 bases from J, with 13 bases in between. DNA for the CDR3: TGTGCCAGTAGTATTGGTGACAGAGGATTCTTC. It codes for CASSIGDRGFF.

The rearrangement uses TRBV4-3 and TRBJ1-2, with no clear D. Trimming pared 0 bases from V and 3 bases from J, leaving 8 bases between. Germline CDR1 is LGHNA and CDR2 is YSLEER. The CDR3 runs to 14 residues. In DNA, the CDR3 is TGCGCCAGCAGCCAAGAGACAACGGACTATGGCTACACCTTC. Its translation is CASSQETTDYGYTF.

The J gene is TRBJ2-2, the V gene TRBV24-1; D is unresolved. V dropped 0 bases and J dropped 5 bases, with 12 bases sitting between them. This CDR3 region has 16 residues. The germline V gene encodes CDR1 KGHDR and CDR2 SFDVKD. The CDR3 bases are TGTGCCACCAGTGATTTGCCCCTCGACGGGACCGGGGAGCTGTTTTTT. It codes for CATSDLPLDGTGELFF.

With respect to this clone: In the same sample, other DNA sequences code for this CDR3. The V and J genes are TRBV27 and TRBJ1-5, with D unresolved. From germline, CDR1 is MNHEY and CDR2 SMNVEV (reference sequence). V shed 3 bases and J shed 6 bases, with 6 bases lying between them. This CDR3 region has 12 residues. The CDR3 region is CASSLLGQPQHF. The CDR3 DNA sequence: TGTGCCAGCAGTTTGCTGGGTCAGCCCCAGCATTTT.